Following are 15 T cell receptor beta chains from one sample sequenced in a study of T cell responses to AZD1222 COVID-19 vaccine. The method was immunoSEQ multiplex PCR; TCRdb's version includes in-frame clones alone and lacks a portion of them. The sample lists 150,000 to 200,000 clones; under 95% were seen once. The source material was peripheral blood, sampled 28 days after the second AZD1222 dose. These receptors originate from an adult who received the AZD1222 COVID-19 vaccine.

The V and J genes are TRBV6-5 and TRBJ2-7, with D possibly called TRBD1 or TRBD2 (6 bases each). Trimming pared 2 bases from V and 7 bases from J, leaving 9 bases between. Germline V gives CDR1 MNHEY, CDR2 SVGAGI. The CDR3 sequence is 12 residues long. This chain's CDR3 is CASSYVGGEQYF. CDR3 DNA: TGTGCCAGCAGTTACGTAGGGGGGGAGCAGTACTTC.

This chain connects TRBV29-1 to TRBJ2-3; 8 nucleotides agree with TRBD2. This CDR3 has 15 amino acids. Germline V CDR1 and CDR2: SQVTM, ANQGSEA. With V trimmed by 2 bases and J by 0 bases, 4 bases remained unmatched. The CDR3 nucleotides read TGCAGCGTTGAATTTTCGGGAGGGAGCACAGATACGCAGTATTTT. Encoded protein: CSVEFSGGSTDTQYF.

The chain links TRBV4-3 to TRBJ1-1; 7 nucleotides align to TRBD1. V was pared by 1 base and J by 5 bases, with 7 bases of the junction left unmatched. Germline loops: CDR1 LGHNA, CDR2 YSLEER. The length of the CDR3 is 15 residues. CDR3 residues: CASSQAPTGATEAFF. CDR3 coding DNA: TGCGCCAGCAGCCAAGCCCCTACAGGGGCTACTGAAGCTTTCTTT.

The V gene is TRBV27, the J gene TRBJ1-2; D possibly corresponds to TRBD1 (6 bases). Germline V gene lookup returns CDR1 MNHEY and CDR2 SMNVEV (reference sequence). V was clipped by 6 bases and J by 5 bases, with 16 bases between them. The CDR3 runs to 14 residues. This chain's CDR3 is CASRPGEESYGYTF. CDR3 sequence (DNA): TGTGCCAGCAGACCAGGGGAAGAGTCATATGGCTACACCTTC.

The rearrangement uses TRBV10-3 and TRBJ2-2; 10 bases are a match to TRBD1. Germline CDR1 reads ENHRY; CDR2 reads SYGVKD. The CDR3 length is 16 residues. The trim removed 2 bases at V and 3 bases at J, leaving 3 bases unmatched. CDR3 loop: CAISERGTGDTGELFF. Here the CDR3 DNA reads TGTGCCATCAGTGAGAGAGGGACAGGGGACACCGGGGAGCTGTTTTTT.

This clone was observed a few times. J is TRBJ1-1 and V is TRBV6-6, with TRBD1 matching over 8 bases. CDR1 MNHNY and CDR2 SVGAGI come from the germline V gene (reference sequence). The CDR3 is 11 residues long. V lost 4 bases to trimming and J lost 10 bases; unmatched junction nucleotides: 2. In DNA, the CDR3 is TGTGCCAGCAGTTCCGGACAGGGAGCTTTCTTT. Encoded protein: CASSSGQGAFF.

The rearrangement uses TRBV3-1 (or the pseudogene TRBV3-2) and TRBJ2-2, with 7 bases identical to TRBD1. CDR3 size: 17 residues. Germline V CDR1 and CDR2: LGHDT, YNNKEL (reference sequence). V shed 0 bases and J 6 bases; nucleotides not matched to a gene: 10. The CDR3 DNA follows: TGTGCCAGCAGCCAAGACTCACAGGGGCCGATATCCGGGGAGCTGTTTTTT. Protein product: CASSQDSQGPISGELFF.

V and J are TRBV6-5 and TRBJ1-1, with TRBD1 matching over 11 bases. V lost 5 bases to trimming and J lost 7 bases; unmatched junction nucleotides: 6. The CDR3 has 14 amino acids. Germline-derived CDR1 and CDR2 are MNHEY and SVGAGI. The CDR3 sequence is CASSTGTGGIEAFF. Written as DNA, the CDR3 is TGTGCCAGCAGTACCGGGACAGGGGGTATTGAAGCTTTCTTT.

V gene TRBV7-2 combines with J gene TRBJ1-4; maybe TRBD1 (5 bases). This CDR3 is 16 amino acids long. CDR1 and CDR2 from the germline V gene are SGHTA and FQGNSA. Between the trimmed V and J ends, which lost 3 bases and 5 bases, there was a span of 16 bases. CDR3 bases: TGTGCCAGCAGCTTCCGGGGGGGGAGTCGAAATGAAAAACTGTTTTTT. Protein sequence: CASSFRGGSRNEKLFF.

The rearrangement uses TRBV5-6 and TRBJ2-5; D is possibly TRBD1 (6 bases). Trimming pared 4 bases from V and 0 bases from J, leaving 13 bases between. Germline values: CDR1 SGHDT, CDR2 YYEEEE. The CDR3 has 15 amino acids. CDR3 DNA sequence: TGTGCCAGCAGCCAGGGGTTGAAGTACCAAGAGACCCAGTACTTC. Protein sequence: CASSQGLKYQETQYF.

The gene calls are TRBV18 and TRBJ1-2; 7 nucleotides match TRBD1. In germline, CDR1 is KGHSH, CDR2 LQKENI. The CDR3 runs to 14 residues. Unmatched junction bases numbered 3, after V lost 0 bases and J lost 5 bases. This CDR3 is CASSPPGQSYGYTF. CDR3 coding DNA: TGTGCCAGCTCACCACCGGGACAGTCATATGGCTACACCTTC.

CDR3 DNA: TGTGCCAGTAGTATTCTGGACAGAGTCGGCTATGGCTACACCTTC. Translation gives CASSILDRVGYGYTF. The V gene is TRBV19, the J gene TRBJ1-2; D perhaps matches TRBD1 (6 bases). In germline, CDR1 is LNHDA, CDR2 SQIVND (reference sequence). This CDR3 contains 15 residues. The V end was cut by 3 bases, the J end by 4 bases, with 15 bases between. The whole variable domain, filled in from reference TRBV19 and TRBJ1-2, reads DGGITQSPKYLFRKEGQNVTLSCEQNLNHDAMYWYRQDPGQGLRLIYYSQIVNDFQKGDIAEGYSVSREKKESFPLTVTSAQKNPTAFYLCASSILDRVGYGYTFGSGTRLTVV.

The gene calls are TRBV7-9 and TRBJ1-4; D possibly corresponds to TRBD1 (5 bases). Trimming removed 5 bases at V and 3 bases at J, with 10 bases between. Germline assignment: CDR1 SEHNR and CDR2 FQNEAQ (reference sequence). The CDR3 is 14 residues long. The CDR3, as DNA: TGTGCCAGCAGCCCGGGGGGGTCTAATGAAAAACTGTTTTTT. It codes for CASSPGGSNEKLFF.

The chain employs TRBV28 and TRBJ1-1, with no clear D. The germline CDR1 and CDR2 sequences are MDHEN and SYDVKM. The CDR3 spans 13 residues. Trimming took off 4 bases at V and 9 bases at J, with 15 bases between the two ends. The CDR3 loop reads CASSSFGARQAFF. CDR3 nucleotides: TGTGCCAGCAGTTCATTCGGCGCACGCCAAGCTTTCTTT. Using reference TRBV28 and TRBJ1-1 for the parts outside the CDR3, the full variable domain is DVKVTQSSRYLVKRTGEKVFLECVQDMDHENMFWYRQDPGLGLRLIYFSYDVKMKEKGDIPEGYSVSREKKERFSLILESASTNQTSMYLCASSSFGARQAFFGQGTRLTVV.

The gene calls are TRBV6-5 and TRBJ2-1; tentative D call: TRBD1 (6 bases). The CDR3 sequence is 12 residues long. The V end lost 1 base, the J end lost 10 bases, and 8 bases lay between the germline ends. Per germline, CDR1 MNHEY and CDR2 SVGAGI. The DNA of the CDR3 is TGTGCCAGCAGTTACTTGGGACAAGAGCAGTTCTTC. Protein product: CASSYLGQEQFF.